The subject of this entry is one T cell receptor (beta chain). TCRdb re-called the RT-PCR reads with MiXCR, one entry per CDR3 protein. The sample gives approximately 140,000 distinct CDR3 sequences, about two fifths of which show up once; roughly 52% is in the top ten. These data originate in a study of patients and donors after allogeneic stem cell transplantation. The V end was cut by 0 bases, the J end by 3 bases, with 6 bases between. CDR3 length: 14 residues. The J gene is TRBJ2-1, the V gene TRBV12-3 or TRBV12-4; TRBD2 is a possible D gene (6 bases). The TCR was taken from a human donor who was either an allogeneic HSCT recipient or a stem cell or donor lymphocyte infusion donor (not recorded which). It is not recorded whose cells these are; they may come from a transplant donor. Sequencing was carried out using blood, either unsorted or a sorted T cell fraction (not recorded which). The CDR3 here is CASSLAGSYNEQFF. Written as DNA, the CDR3 is TGTGCCAGCAGTTTAGCCGGGAGCTACAATGAGCAGTTCTTC.